The rows below give T cell receptor beta chains drawn from one sample of a study of T cells after yellow fever vaccination. TCRdb redid the calling of the 5' RACE reads with MiXCR, one entry per CDR3 protein. Of hundreds of thousands of distinct CDR3 sequences listed, roughly 8.7% were seen once; the top ten hold about a sixth. This sample comprised PBMCs, obtained on the day of the first yellow fever vaccination. The origin of the receptors is a man between 18 and 29 years old who received the YFV17D yellow fever vaccine. CDR3s include the opening cysteine and the closing phenylalanine or tryptophan. The order of the fields is clone size, D gene, J gene, V gene, CDR3 DNA, CDR3 protein. A D gene is named only where the DNA matches it firmly. Clone size is given for some rows only: seen once, a few or many times, or a class if the clone is expanded.

>-|-|TRBJ1-2|TRBV5-4
TGTGCCAGCAGTTTTGGGTGGGGCTACACCTTC
CASSFGWGYTF
>-|-|TRBJ2-2|TRBV4-1
TGCGCCAGCAGCCAAGTTTATGGCAACACCGGGGAGCTGTTTTTT
CASSQVYGNTGELFF
>-|TRBD1|TRBJ2-7|TRBV6-1
TGTGCCAGCAAACAGGACAGGGCCTACGAGCAGTACTTC
CASKQDRAYEQYF
>many|TRBD2|TRBJ2-2|TRBV7-2
TGTGCCAGCAGCTTGAGCGGGGGGGCCCCCGGGGAGCTGTTTTTT
CASSLSGGAPGELFF
>-|-|TRBJ2-2|TRBV18
TGTGCCAGCTCACCACAGGTCGGAAACACCGGGGAGCTGTTTTTT
CASSPQVGNTGELFF
>few|TRBD1|TRBJ1-4|TRBV7-9
TGTGCCAGCAGCGCGGACAGGGGACAAGAAAAACTGTTTTTT
CASSADRGQEKLFF
>few|-|TRBJ1-2|TRBV29-1
TGCAGCGTTGGCATTTCGGTAGGGGCGGGCTATGGCTACACCTTC
CSVGISVGAGYGYTF
>many|TRBD2|TRBJ2-3|TRBV5-1
TGCGCCAGCAGCTGGAGGAGCGGGGGAGCCACAGATACGCAGTATTTT
CASSWRSGGATDTQYF
>many|-|TRBJ1-4|TRBV10-3
TGTGCCATCAGTGGTCTCCAGAATGAAAAACTGTTTTTT
CAISGLQNEKLFF
>-|-|TRBJ1-2|TRBV5-1
TGCGCCAGCAGCGATACAGGGCACCAGGATGGCTACACCTTC
CASSDTGHQDGYTF
>-|TRBD2|TRBJ2-1|TRBV6-1
TGTGCCAGCAGCCTCGGGACTAGATCATACAATGAGCAGTTCTTC
CASSLGTRSYNEQFF
>few|-|TRBJ2-3|TRBV20-1
TGCAGTGCTAGAGGGGGCGGGGCGGGGGCTGGAGATACGCAGTATTTT
CSARGGGAGAGDTQYF
>few|-|TRBJ2-2|TRBV24-1
TGTGCCACCAGTGATGCCCAATGGGCGGGTGGTAACACCGGGGAGCTGTTTTTT
CATSDAQWAGGNTGELFF
>-|-|TRBJ1-2|TRBV30
TGTGCCTGGAGTGTCTTCGCCGTGGGCTATGGCTACACCTTC
CAWSVFAVGYGYTF
>few|-|TRBJ2-3|TRBV12-3/TRBV12-4
TGTGCCAGCAGTGCTCTTCTGGGGAGCGGGTATAGCACAGATACGCAGTATTTT
CASSALLGSGYSTDTQYF
>many|TRBD1|TRBJ2-5|TRBV7-9
TGTGCCAGCAGCACCCCCATCCAGACAGGGTACCAAGAGACCCAGTACTTC
CASSTPIQTGYQETQYF
>-|TRBD1|TRBJ2-5|TRBV4-1
TGCGCCAGCAGCCAAGGACAGGGGGCGCGACGGGAGACCCAGTACTTC
CASSQGQGARRETQYF
>few|-|TRBJ2-5|TRBV27
TGTGCCAGCAGTTTATACGGGTACCAAGAGACCCAGTACTTC
CASSLYGYQETQYF
>few|-|TRBJ1-1|TRBV12-3/TRBV12-4
TGTGCCAGCAGTTTCGGCAGGATGACTGAAGCTTTCTTT
CASSFGRMTEAFF
>few|TRBD2|TRBJ2-3|TRBV10-3
TGTGCCATCAGTGGTGCTAGCGGGGGGGTCCATTCTACGCAGTATTTT
CAISGASGGVHSTQYF
>-|-|TRBJ1-4|TRBV20-1
TGCAGTGCCGGCAAAACGGACAGCGAAAAACTGTTTTTT
CSAGKTDSEKLFF
>few|-|TRBJ1-2|TRBV27
TGTGCCAGCAGTCCGAAGCCCTACAGAGGGGGCTACACCTTC
CASSPKPYRGGYTF
>-|-|TRBJ1-1|TRBV5-5
TGTGCCAGCAGCTTGTGGGTGGGGCCCGGGATTGAAGCTTTCTTT
CASSLWVGPGIEAFF
>few|TRBD1|TRBJ1-2|TRBV5-1
TGCGCCAGCAGCTCCCGGGACAGGGGAGTCTATGGCTACACCTTC
CASSSRDRGVYGYTF
>-|-|TRBJ1-1|TRBV7-9
TGTGCCAGCAGCTTCCACAGGGAGGGCACTGAAGCTTTCTTT
CASSFHREGTEAFF
>few|-|TRBJ2-7|TRBV6-2/TRBV6-3
TGTGCCAGCAGCTGGACAGAGACCTACGAGCAGTACTTC
CASSWTETYEQYF
>-|-|TRBJ1-2|TRBV7-2
TGTGCCACCTCGGGGCAGGTCTATGACTACACCTTC
CATSGQVYDYTF
>-|-|TRBJ2-1|TRBV19
TGTGCCAGTAGCTACCCCAGGGGAAAGCAGTTCTTC
CASSYPRGKQFF
>many|-|TRBJ2-1|TRBV18
TGTGCCAGCTCACAGACGGATAGCTCCTACAATGAGCAGTTCTTC
CASSQTDSSYNEQFF
>-|-|TRBJ1-4|TRBV19
TGTGCCAGTAGTATCCGGACGGGTAATGAAAAACTGTTTTTT
CASSIRTGNEKLFF
>many|-|TRBJ1-1|TRBV29-1
TGCAGCGTTGGCCACTCTGACACTGAAGCTTTCTTT
CSVGHSDTEAFF
>many|-|TRBJ2-2|TRBV5-1
TGCGCCAGCAGCGCGGCAAACACCGGGGAGCTGTTTTTT
CASSAANTGELFF
>-|TRBD1|TRBJ1-2|TRBV7-2
TGTGCCAGCAGCCCACCCGACAGGGTACGGGGCTACACCTTC
CASSPPDRVRGYTF
>few|-|TRBJ2-3|TRBV15
TGTGCCACCAGCAGACCAACTATGTGGCGTCGGACAGATACGCAGTATTTT
CATSRPTMWRRTDTQYF
>few|TRBD1|TRBJ1-1|TRBV18
TGTGCCAGCTCACGGACAGGGCAATCAAGCACTGAAGCTTTCTTT
CASSRTGQSSTEAFF
>-|TRBD2|TRBJ2-1|TRBV6-2/TRBV6-3
TGTGCCAGCACCCGGCGGGGGGGCTCCTACAATGAGCAGTTCTTC
CASTRRGGSYNEQFF
>-|-|TRBJ1-4|TRBV5-1
TGCGCCAGCAGCTTGGAGCAAGGCGATGAAAAACTGTTTTTT
CASSLEQGDEKLFF
>-|-|TRBJ1-1|TRBV20-1
TGCAGTGCTAGACCTCGGGCGGGACGGGGGAACACTGAAGCTTTCTTT
CSARPRAGRGNTEAFF
>many|-|TRBJ2-2|TRBV4-3
TGCGCCAGCAGCCAAGACCGGCGGTCCGGGGAGCTGTTTTTT
CASSQDRRSGELFF
>few|-|TRBJ1-1|TRBV20-1
TGCAGTGCTAGATTCTCGACTGGGAACACTGAAGCTTTCTTT
CSARFSTGNTEAFF
>few|-|TRBJ1-1|TRBV15
TGTGCCACCAGACTCCGTGGGGGGGCCATGAACACTGAAGCTTTCTTT
CATRLRGGAMNTEAFF
>few|-|TRBJ1-5|TRBV6-2/TRBV6-3
TGTGCCAGCAGTTTCGTCGGAGATCAGCCCCAGCATTTT
CASSFVGDQPQHF
>few|-|TRBJ2-7|TRBV5-5
TGTGCCAGCAGCTTAGGACCAGGCTGGGAGCAGTACTTC
CASSLGPGWEQYF
>few|TRBD2|TRBJ2-3|TRBV5-1
TGCGCCAGCAGCCCTCGTAAAGCGGGGGCCTCAGATACGCAGTATTTT
CASSPRKAGASDTQYF
>few|TRBD1|TRBJ2-1|TRBV5-1
TGCGCCAGCAGTTCGACCGGGACAGGGGGTTTTAATGAGCAGTTCTTC
CASSSTGTGGFNEQFF
>few|TRBD1|TRBJ1-1|TRBV5-1
TGCGCCAGCAGCTTACAGGGGCCGGGGAACACTGAAGCTTTCTTT
CASSLQGPGNTEAFF
>few|-|TRBJ2-3|TRBV7-2
TGTGCCAGCCGCCGACAGGTTCGCACAGATACGCAGTATTTT
CASRRQVRTDTQYF
>many|TRBD2|TRBJ2-5|TRBV4-3
TGCGCCAGCAGCTTCGGGACTAGCGGGCCCCAAGAGACCCAGTACTTC
CASSFGTSGPQETQYF
>medium-sized|-|TRBJ2-1|TRBV13
TGTGCCAGCAGCGCATTGGGAAATGAGCAGTTCTTC
CASSALGNEQFF
>many|-|TRBJ2-5|TRBV29-1
TGCAGCGTCGCCTGGACGGTCCAAGAGACCCAGTACTTC
CSVAWTVQETQYF
>-|-|TRBJ2-5|TRBV4-1
TGCGCCAGCAGCCACCGCCAACTAGTGGACGAGACCCAGTACTTC
CASSHRQLVDETQYF
>many|-|TRBJ2-7|TRBV20-1
TGCAGTGCTAGTGGGGATCCTTTTGGGCAGTACTTC
CSASGDPFGQYF
>-|-|TRBJ1-6|TRBV11-1
TGTGCCAGCAGCTTTTCCGGGACAAGTAATTCACCCCTCCACTTT
CASSFSGTSNSPLHF
>few|TRBD1|TRBJ1-1|TRBV12-3/TRBV12-4
TGTGCCAGCAGTTTATATGGGACAGCGAACACTGAAGCTTTCTTT
CASSLYGTANTEAFF
>few|-|TRBJ2-2|TRBV9
TGTGCCAGCAGCGTAGGGGATACCGGGGAGCTGTTTTTT
CASSVGDTGELFF